Shown below are 21 T cell receptor beta chains from a single sample sequenced in a study of blood T cell repertoires in COVID-19. TCRdb's copy holds only in-frame clones and misses some; the assay was immunoSEQ multiplex PCR. The repertoire holds some 230,000 clones, with 82% as singletons. Sequencing used peripheral blood. The origin of the receptors is a woman older than 75 with COVID-19, enrolled during active disease.

The gene calls are TRBV18 and TRBJ2-1; 7 positions agree with TRBD2. There are 15 residues in the CDR3. Trimming at V came to 3 bases and at J to 0 bases, leaving 2 bases not matched to a gene. CDR1 is KGHSH and CDR2 is LQKENI in the germline V gene. CDR3 DNA: TGTGCCAGCTCACCGCGCGGGAGCTCCTACAATGAGCAGTTCTTC. Encoded protein: CASSPRGSSYNEQFF.

The rearrangement links TRBV7-3 to TRBJ2-2; 8 bases are a match to TRBD1. With V trimmed by 3 bases and J by 5 bases, 5 bases remained unmatched. CDR3 length: 15 residues. CDR1 is SGHTA and CDR2 is FQGTGA in the germline V gene. The CDR3 sequence: CASSFGQGRTGELFF. The CDR3 DNA sequence: TGTGCCAGCAGCTTCGGACAGGGAAGGACCGGGGAGCTGTTTTTT.

The V and J genes are TRBV18 and TRBJ1-2, with D uncertain. The V end was cut by 3 bases, the J end by 8 bases, with 13 bases between. The CDR3 sequence is 13 residues long. CDR1 and CDR2 (germline): KGHSH, LQKENI. This chain's CDR3 is CASSPERGKGYTF. The CDR3 DNA is TGTGCCAGCTCACCCGAGCGGGGTAAGGGCTACACCTTC.

The V and J genes are TRBV6-1 and TRBJ2-5; TRBD2 matches at 12 bases. The germline CDR1 and CDR2 sequences are MNHNS and SASEGT. J gave up 0 bases and V 4 bases, and 3 bases lay outside the gene matches. The CDR3 consists of 16 residues. For the CDR3, the DNA is TGTGCCAGCAGTGGGAGACTAGCGGGGGACCAAGAGACCCAGTACTTC. Its translation is CASSGRLAGDQETQYF.

The chain recombines TRBV6-6 with TRBJ1-2; 9 positions agree with TRBD1. The germline gives CDR1 MNHNY, CDR2 SVGAGI (reference sequence). The CDR3 sequence is 12 residues long. V shed 0 bases and J 14 bases; nucleotides not matched to a gene: 4. CDR3 loop: CASSYSDRGDTF. The CDR3 region has the DNA TGTGCCAGCAGTTACTCGGACAGGGGAGATACCTTC.

The chain has TRBV6-4 and TRBJ2-5; 11 bases map to TRBD2. CDR3 length: 17 amino acids. Per the germline V gene, CDR1 is MRHNA and CDR2 is SNTAGT. The trim removed 0 bases at V and 4 bases at J, leaving 7 bases unmatched. For the CDR3, the DNA is TGTGCCAGCAGTGACTCTACTAGCGGGAGATTAAGAGAGACCCAGTACTTC. Translating gives CASSDSTSGRLRETQYF.

The J gene is TRBJ2-7, the V gene TRBV18; 7 bases match TRBD1. Germline trimming cut 1 base from V and 3 bases from J; bases unmatched to any gene: 6. From germline, CDR1 is KGHSH and CDR2 LQKENI. This CDR3 contains 15 residues. The CDR3 loop is CASSPRITGVYEQYF. In DNA, the CDR3 is TGTGCCAGCTCACCACGTATTACAGGGGTCTACGAGCAGTACTTC.

A word on this clone: Other DNA sequences in this sample translate to the same CDR3. This chain uses TRBV28 with TRBJ2-7; unclear D gene. The germline V gene encodes CDR1 MDHEN and CDR2 SYDVKM. The CDR3 spans 11 residues. V was pared by 4 bases and J by 4 bases, with 5 bases between. The chain's CDR3 is CASSSPYEQYF. Written as DNA, the CDR3 is TGTGCCAGCAGTTCTCCGTACGAGCAGTACTTC. The variable domain in full, completed from reference TRBV28 and TRBJ2-7, reads DVKVTQSSRYLVKRTGEKVFLECVQDMDHENMFWYRQDPGLGLRLIYFSYDVKMKEKGDIPEGYSVSREKKERFSLILESASTNQTSMYLCASSSPYEQYFGPGTRLTVT.

The chain carries TRBV5-1 and TRBJ1-2, with D unresolved. V lost 0 bases to trimming and J lost 6 bases, with 9 bases between them. Per germline, CDR1 SGHRS and CDR2 YFSETQ. The CDR3 has 13 amino acids. The CDR3 nucleotides read TGCGCCAGCAGCTTGGTTCTGGGCCATGGCTACACCTTC. Its protein is CASSLVLGHGYTF.

J is TRBJ1-5 and V is TRBV30; 10 bases fit TRBD1. Germline CDR1 is GTSNPN and CDR2 is SVGIG (reference sequence). The CDR3 loop spans 15 amino acids. Trimming took 2 bases from V and 4 from J; bases not matched to a gene: 5. CDR3 in amino acids: CAWSPGQGRNQPQHF. Here the CDR3 DNA reads TGTGCCTGGAGTCCGGGACAGGGGCGAAATCAGCCCCAGCATTTT. Full variable domain (missing parts from reference TRBV30 and TRBJ1-5): SQTIHQWPATLVQPVGSPLSLECTVEGTSNPNLYWYRQAAGRGLQLLFYSVGIGQISSEVPQNLSASRPQDRQFILSSKKLLLSDSGFYLCAWSPGQGRNQPQHFGDGTRLSIL.

This chain connects TRBV28 to TRBJ2-5; 13 bases match TRBD2. Germline V lookup: CDR1 MDHEN, CDR2 SYDVKM. With 7 bases clipped from V and 7 bases from J, the junction kept 21 bases outside the gene matches. This CDR3 has 19 amino acids. DNA for the CDR3: TGTGCCAGCAACATGGAGAGCTCCGGACTAGCGGGAGTGGTGGGGACCCAGTACTTC. Translating gives CASNMESSGLAGVVGTQYF.

In this sample, this clone turned up a few times. The V call is TRBV3-1 (or the pseudogene TRBV3-2), the J call TRBJ2-1; D unclear. From germline, CDR1 is LGHDT and CDR2 YNNKEL (reference sequence). This CDR3 is built from 16 residues. The V end lost 0 bases, the J end lost 10 bases, and 19 bases lay between the germline ends. The CDR3 DNA follows: TGTGCCAGCAGCCAAGATGTGAACTATCCCGCTCTGGAGCAGTTCTTC. The encoded protein is CASSQDVNYPALEQFF.

The rearrangement uses TRBV4-3 and TRBJ1-6, with 7 bases lining up with TRBD1. Germline V lookup: CDR1 LGHNA, CDR2 YSLEER. The CDR3 runs to 16 residues. V shed 0 bases and J 4 bases; nucleotides not matched to a gene: 3. This CDR3 reads CASSQDLDRYNSPLHF. CDR3 DNA: TGCGCCAGCAGCCAAGATCTGGACAGGTATAATTCACCCCTCCACTTT.

This clone was observed once. The genes are TRBV2 and TRBJ1-5, with a tentative D call TRBD1 (5 bases). CDR1 SNHLY and CDR2 FYNNEI come from the germline V gene. V was shortened by 5 bases and J by 6 bases, with 14 bases between the two germline ends. This CDR3 has 14 amino acids. The CDR3 DNA follows: TGTGCCAGCAGTACCAGGGTCCTGGGTCAGCCCCAGCATTTT. Amino acids: CASSTRVLGQPQHF. The full variable domain, its missing parts supplied by reference TRBV2 and TRBJ1-5, is EPEVTQTPSHQVTQMGQEVILRCVPISNHLYFYWYRQILGQKVEFLVSFYNNEISEKSEIFDDQFSVERPDGSNFTLKIRSTKLEDSAMYFCASSTRVLGQPQHFGDGTRLSIL.

The rearrangement links TRBV4-1 to TRBJ1-2, with a possible D match to TRBD1 (6 bases). Trimming cost V 1 base and J 8 bases, with 17 bases left between them. Germline CDR1 MGHRA, CDR2 YSYEKL. The CDR3 extends over 15 amino acids. The CDR3 region is CASSQVGGGTAGYTF. The CDR3, as DNA: TGCGCCAGCAGCCAAGTCGGGGGGGGCACTGCGGGCTACACCTTC.

This sequence joins TRBV30 and TRBJ1-5; 8 bases align to TRBD1. With V trimmed by 3 bases and J by 6 bases, 7 bases remained unmatched. Germline assignment: CDR1 GTSNPN and CDR2 SVGIG (reference sequence). The CDR3 is made up of 14 amino acids. The CDR3 loop reads CAWRSGGGSQPQHF. In DNA, the CDR3 is TGTGCCTGGAGGTCAGGGGGCGGGAGTCAGCCCCAGCATTTT.

The chain joins TRBV2 to TRBJ1-3; a weak D match, TRBD1 (5 bases). The CDR3 is made up of 14 amino acids. The V gene lost 6 bases and the J gene lost 0 bases, with 9 bases spanning the gap. Germline assignment: CDR1 SNHLY and CDR2 FYNNEI. CDR3 region: CASRWDFSGNTIYF. The CDR3, as DNA: TGTGCCAGCAGGTGGGACTTCTCTGGAAACACCATATATTTT.

This chain links TRBV7-8 with TRBJ2-5, with 10 positions matching TRBD2. CDR1 and CDR2 (germline): SGHVS, FQNEAQ. The ends lost 5 bases at V and 4 bases at J; junction bases unmatched: 7. This CDR3 has 15 amino acids. Here the CDR3 reads CASSTQRGGPETQYF. The CDR3 DNA follows: TGTGCCAGCAGCACGCAGCGGGGGGGCCCAGAGACCCAGTACTTC.

This sequence joins TRBV5-4 and TRBJ1-2, with D uncertain. Germline V lookup: CDR1 SGHNT, CDR2 YYREEE (reference sequence). This CDR3 contains 13 residues. V lost 3 bases and J 8 bases, leaving 14 bases between the germline ends. In DNA, the CDR3 is TGTGCCAGCAGCTCACTCGGGGTGCTCGGCTACACCTTC. It encodes CASSSLGVLGYTF.

This sequence joins TRBV5-4 and TRBJ2-5; TRBD1 agrees at 7 bases. This CDR3 has 15 residues. The J segment lost 2 bases and the V segment lost 4 bases, leaving 8 bases of the junction unmatched. CDR1 and CDR2 from the germline V gene are SGHNT and YYREEE (reference sequence). The chain's CDR3 is CASSTQGTAQETQYF. CDR3 sequence (DNA): TGTGCCAGCAGCACGCAGGGGACAGCTCAAGAGACCCAGTACTTC.

V gene TRBV7-3 combines with J gene TRBJ1-1, with no clear D. V lost 3 bases to trimming and J lost 2 bases, with 7 bases between them. Germline values: CDR1 SGHTA, CDR2 FQGTGA. The CDR3 extends over 13 amino acids. The CDR3 sequence: CASSLARNTEAFF. For the CDR3, the DNA is TGTGCCAGCAGCTTGGCCCGTAACACTGAAGCTTTCTTT.